These T cell receptor beta chains were read from a single sample in a study of T cells in Graves' hyperthyroidism and ophthalmopathy. TCRdb fed the multiplex PCR reads into MiXCR, producing one record per CDR3 protein. The sample has under 400,000 distinct CDR3 sequences; around 17% are singletons. The sample comprised blood. These TCRs come from a young man with Graves' hyperthyroidism. The CDR3 runs from the conserved cysteine through the conserved F or W. Each record gives: V gene, J gene, D gene, clone size, CDR3 protein, CDR3 DNA. A D gene is named only where the DNA matches it firmly. Some rows have no size entry. The others give once, few or many, or a class for an expanded clone.

v_call: TRBV4-1
j_call: TRBJ2-5
d_call: -
clone_size: few
cdr3_aa: CASSHDRKETQYF
cdr3_nt: TGCGCCAGCAGCCATGACAGGAAAGAGACCCAGTACTTC

v_call: TRBV20-1
j_call: TRBJ1-1
d_call: TRBD1
clone_size: few
cdr3_aa: CSARDTRQGGNTEAFF
cdr3_nt: TGCAGTGCTAGAGATACCAGGCAGGGGGGCAACACTGAAGCTTTCTTT

v_call: TRBV19
j_call: TRBJ1-6
d_call: -
clone_size: few
cdr3_aa: CATGLNPYSPLHF
cdr3_nt: TGTGCCACCGGCCTGAATCCATATTCACCCCTCCACTTT

v_call: TRBV5-1
j_call: TRBJ1-1
d_call: -
clone_size: many
cdr3_aa: CASSLTGGSTEAFF
cdr3_nt: TGCGCCAGCAGCTTGACCGGTGGGAGCACTGAAGCTTTCTTT

v_call: TRBV15
j_call: TRBJ1-1
d_call: -
clone_size: many
cdr3_aa: CATSEDRLNTEAFF
cdr3_nt: TGTGCCACCAGCGAAGACAGACTCAACACTGAAGCTTTCTTT

v_call: TRBV6-5
j_call: TRBJ1-2
d_call: TRBD1
clone_size: many
cdr3_aa: CASSYLRTGGSYGYTF
cdr3_nt: TGTGCCAGCAGTTACCTCCGGACAGGGGGATCCTATGGCTACACCTTC

v_call: TRBV3-1
j_call: TRBJ2-5
d_call: -
clone_size: many
cdr3_aa: CASSPRYGQETQYF
cdr3_nt: TGTGCCAGCAGCCCTCGCTACGGTCAAGAGACCCAGTACTTC

v_call: TRBV24-1
j_call: TRBJ2-1
d_call: TRBD2
clone_size: -
cdr3_aa: CATSGTKASGYNEQFF
cdr3_nt: TGTGCCACCAGTGGGACGAAGGCTAGCGGATACAATGAGCAGTTCTTC

v_call: TRBV19
j_call: TRBJ2-3
d_call: -
clone_size: -
cdr3_aa: CASSIGTPGWDTQYF
cdr3_nt: TGTGCCAGTAGTATAGGGACACCCGGATGGGATACGCAGTATTTT

v_call: TRBV2
j_call: TRBJ1-2
d_call: -
clone_size: many
cdr3_aa: CASVRDPGPGGYTF
cdr3_nt: TGTGCCAGCGTCCGGGACCCAGGTCCGGGGGGCTACACCTTC

v_call: TRBV6-5
j_call: TRBJ2-6
d_call: -
clone_size: many
cdr3_aa: CASSYFRDSGANVLTF
cdr3_nt: TGTGCCAGCAGTTACTTCAGGGACTCTGGGGCCAACGTCCTGACTTTC

v_call: TRBV5-6
j_call: TRBJ1-4
d_call: -
clone_size: few
cdr3_aa: CASSSPGLANEKLFF
cdr3_nt: TGTGCCAGCAGCTCCCCGGGACTGGCTAATGAAAAACTGTTTTTT

v_call: TRBV2
j_call: TRBJ2-3
d_call: -
clone_size: many
cdr3_aa: CASSATQDTQYF
cdr3_nt: TGTGCCAGCAGTGCGACTCAAGATACGCAGTATTTT

v_call: TRBV13
j_call: TRBJ2-7
d_call: -
clone_size: many
cdr3_aa: CASSLWGGQDNYEQYF
cdr3_nt: TGTGCCAGCAGCCTGTGGGGGGGACAAGACAACTACGAGCAGTACTTC

v_call: TRBV10-2
j_call: TRBJ2-2
d_call: -
clone_size: -
cdr3_aa: CASGGTGTGELFF
cdr3_nt: TGCGCCAGCGGGGGGACGGGCACCGGGGAGCTGTTTTTT

v_call: TRBV20-1
j_call: TRBJ1-1
d_call: -
clone_size: few
cdr3_aa: CSAPRTRHHGAFF
cdr3_nt: TGCAGTGCCCCTAGGACAAGGCACCATGGAGCTTTCTTT

v_call: TRBV5-6
j_call: TRBJ1-4
d_call: -
clone_size: -
cdr3_aa: CASSHIWEAAATNEKLFF
cdr3_nt: TGTGCCAGCAGCCATATCTGGGAGGCTGCTGCAACTAATGAAAAACTGTTTTTT

v_call: TRBV12-3/TRBV12-4
j_call: TRBJ1-1
d_call: -
clone_size: many
cdr3_aa: CASSRQDKAFF
cdr3_nt: TGTGCCAGCAGTAGACAGGATAAAGCTTTCTTT

v_call: TRBV7-2
j_call: TRBJ2-7
d_call: -
clone_size: many
cdr3_aa: CASSAEWASVYEQYF
cdr3_nt: TGTGCCAGCAGCGCCGAGTGGGCTAGCGTGTACGAGCAGTACTTC

v_call: TRBV6-1
j_call: TRBJ2-1
d_call: -
clone_size: few
cdr3_aa: CASSEATGGYSYNEQFF
cdr3_nt: TGTGCCAGCAGTGAAGCGACAGGAGGTTATTCCTACAATGAGCAGTTCTTC

v_call: TRBV19
j_call: TRBJ2-5
d_call: TRBD2
clone_size: -
cdr3_aa: CASSMGLADQETQYF
cdr3_nt: TGTGCCAGTAGTATGGGACTAGCGGATCAAGAGACCCAGTACTTC

v_call: TRBV7-8
j_call: TRBJ2-7
d_call: TRBD2
clone_size: many
cdr3_aa: CASSPPGLLYEQYF
cdr3_nt: TGTGCCAGCAGCCCTCCGGGACTACTTTACGAGCAGTACTTC